These 27 T cell receptor beta chains came from one sample sequenced in a study of blood T cell repertoires in COVID-19 (dated by TCRdb to about 2020). The method was the immunoSEQ multiplex PCR assay. TCRdb re-hosts the immuneACCESS table, in-frame sequences only. Its copies lack some clones; in the studies checked, an unresolved V gene accounts for under half of them, and the cause for the rest is not known. Within this sample are about 270,000 clones, with 82% of them counted one time only. The ten largest clonotypes hold about 3.4% of the sample. Sequenced: peripheral blood. Receptors were obtained from a woman younger than 35 with acute or convalescent COVID-19.

This clone turned up a few times. The chain combines TRBV11-1 with TRBJ1-1, with a possible D match to TRBD1 (5 bases). The CDR3 extends over 15 amino acids. Germline CDR1 is SGHAT and CDR2 is FQDESV (reference sequence). The V and J ends lost 5 bases and 4 bases respectively, with 17 bases between them. The CDR3 DNA reads as TGTGCCAGCAGCCGAGTGGGACTCTGGGGCACTGAAGCTTTCTTT. This codes for CASSRVGLWGTEAFF.

The CDR3 region is CASSYFRASGANVLTF. The CDR3 nucleotides read TGTGCCAGCAGTTACTTCAGGGCCTCTGGGGCCAACGTCCTGACTTTC. The V and J genes are TRBV6-5 and TRBJ2-6; tentative D call: TRBD1 (5 bases). Germline CDR1 reads MNHEY; CDR2 reads SVGAGI. V shed 1 base and J shed 0 bases, with 7 bases lying between them. This CDR3 has 16 residues.

This clone was seen a handful of times. The gene calls are TRBV2 and TRBJ2-5; 11 bases align to TRBD2. CDR1 is SNHLY and CDR2 is FYNNEI in the germline V gene. The CDR3 has 16 residues. J gave up 2 bases and V 3 bases, and 5 bases lay outside the gene matches. CDR3 sequence reads: CASSDGGTSGQETQYF. The CDR3 DNA reads TGTGCCAGCAGTGACGGGGGGACTAGCGGACAAGAGACCCAGTACTTC.

This chain uses TRBV30 with TRBJ1-4, with D unresolved. Germline lookup yields CDR1 GTSNPN and CDR2 SVGIG (reference sequence). There are 17 residues in the CDR3. The ends were cut back, 2 bases at V and 8 bases at J, with 24 bases in the middle. CDR3 residues: CAWSTGRRAVLREKLFF. The CDR3 DNA is TGTGCCTGGAGTACCGGACGGAGGGCCGTTCTGCGCGAAAAACTGTTTTTT.

This chain links TRBV5-1 with TRBJ1-1; 7 bases agree with TRBD1. V shed 4 bases, J shed 1 base, and the junction held 10 bases outside the gene matches. The CDR3 is 16 amino acids. Germline V lookup: CDR1 SGHRS, CDR2 YFSETQ. The CDR3 region has the DNA TGCGCCAGCAGCAGGCCGGGACAGAAAGCGAACACTGAAGCTTTCTTT. Encoded protein: CASSRPGQKANTEAFF.

The V and J genes are TRBV27 and TRBJ1-5, with D perhaps matching TRBD1 (5 bases). This CDR3 has 14 amino acids. Per the germline V gene, CDR1 is MNHEY and CDR2 is SMNVEV (reference sequence). V dropped 3 bases and J dropped 7 bases, with 13 bases sitting between them. This chain's CDR3 is CASSLARARQPQHF. In DNA, the CDR3 is TGTGCCAGCAGTTTGGCCAGGGCCCGGCAGCCCCAGCATTTT.

The CDR3 spells CASSYSGSNTEAFF. The CDR3 bases are TGTGCCAGCAGTTATTCAGGGTCGAACACTGAAGCTTTCTTT. The genes are TRBV2 and TRBJ1-1, with D possibly TRBD1 on 5 matching bases. Trimming took off 5 bases at V and 1 base at J, with 11 bases between the two ends. Germline CDR1 SNHLY, CDR2 FYNNEI. This CDR3 has 14 residues. The full variable domain, rest sourced from reference TRBV2 and TRBJ1-1, is EPEVTQTPSHQVTQMGQEVILRCVPISNHLYFYWYRQILGQKVEFLVSFYNNEISEKSEIFDDQFSVERPDGSNFTLKIRSTKLEDSAMYFCASSYSGSNTEAFFGQGTRLTVV.

This CDR3 reads CASSPFGREGWGAYNEQFF. In DNA, the CDR3 is TGTGCCAGCAGCCCCTTCGGGCGGGAGGGCTGGGGGGCCTACAATGAGCAGTTCTTC. The chain couples TRBV6-8 to TRBJ2-1; 9 bases are a match to TRBD2. Germline trimming cut 6 bases from V and 2 bases from J; bases unmatched to any gene: 17. Germline CDR1 MNHGY, CDR2 SAAAGT. The CDR3 spans 19 residues.

The V and J genes are TRBV7-2 and TRBJ1-3, with TRBD1 matching over 11 bases. CDR1 and CDR2 (germline): SGHTA, FQGNSA. The CDR3 is made up of 14 amino acids. With V trimmed by 4 bases and J by 8 bases, 4 bases remained unmatched. CDR3: CASSSGQGVYTIYF. The CDR3 region has the DNA TGTGCCAGCAGCTCGGGACAGGGGGTATACACCATATATTTT.

This clone appeared once. The V and J genes are TRBV18 and TRBJ1-5; D call uncertain. The CDR3 consists of 16 residues. Deletions cut 2 bases from V and 0 bases from J, with 11 bases between. CDR1 and CDR2 (germline): KGHSH, LQKENI. The CDR3 DNA follows: TGTGCCAGCTCACCAGGGCTGGACTATAGCAATCAGCCCCAGCATTTT. This codes for CASSPGLDYSNQPQHF.

The chain is built from TRBV28 and TRBJ2-5, with D uncertain. The CDR3 spans 12 residues. The germline V and J ends were trimmed by 3 bases and 7 bases, with 9 bases remaining between them. Germline V gene data show CDR1 as MDHEN and CDR2 as SYDVKM. The CDR3 nucleotides are TGTGCCAGCAGTTTCGTGGTCGGGACCCAGTACTTC. Translated, it gives CASSFVVGTQYF.

The genes are TRBV27 and TRBJ2-7, with 7 bases that match TRBD2. This CDR3 is built from 15 residues. V was clipped by 2 bases and J by 0 bases; unmatched bases: 4. Germline V CDR1 and CDR2: MNHEY, SMNVEV (reference sequence). CDR3 coding DNA: TGTGCCAGCAGTTTAAGGCGGGAGTTCTCCTACGAGCAGTACTTC. As protein: CASSLRREFSYEQYF.

This clone was counted a single time. This chain joins TRBV6-6 and TRBJ1-1; 7 nucleotides agree with TRBD1. Trimming cost V 5 bases and J 1 base; bases outside gene matches: 10. The CDR3 consists of 16 residues. Germline V gene lookup returns CDR1 MNHNY and CDR2 SVGAGI (reference sequence). CDR3 sequence (DNA): TGTGCCAGCAGTCCTCGCGGGACAGTGAAGAACACTGAAGCTTTCTTT. Protein product: CASSPRGTVKNTEAFF.

This clone was detected once. The genes are TRBV29-1 and TRBJ2-1; 8 bases are a match to TRBD1. This CDR3 contains 15 residues. The germline gives CDR1 SQVTM, CDR2 ANQGSEA. The V and J ends lost 6 bases and 1 base, in that order; junction bases with no gene match: 8. In nucleotides, the CDR3 is TGCAGCGTGGAACAGGGGGATATTTCCTACAATGAGCAGTTCTTC. As protein: CSVEQGDISYNEQFF.

The rearrangement uses TRBV7-6 and TRBJ2-1, with 7 bases lining up with TRBD2. This CDR3 region has 15 residues. The germline gives CDR1 SGHVS, CDR2 FNYEAQ. Germline trimming cut 3 bases from V and 8 bases from J; bases unmatched to any gene: 10. Here the CDR3 DNA reads TGTGCCAGCAGCTTCTTCTCTAGCGGTTCGTATGAGCAGTTCTTC. Translated, it gives CASSFFSSGSYEQFF. The full variable domain, its missing parts supplied by reference TRBV7-6 and TRBJ2-1, is GAGVSQSPRYKVTKRGQDVALRCDPISGHVSLYWYRQALGQGPEFLTYFNYEAQQDKSGLPNDRFSAERPEGSISTLTIQRTEQRDSAMYRCASSFFSSGSYEQFFGPGTRLTVL.

This chain connects TRBV3-1 (or the pseudogene TRBV3-2) to TRBJ1-6; no definite D call. The CDR3 is 15 residues long. The germline CDR1 and CDR2 sequences are LGHDT and YNNKEL (reference sequence). Trimming pared 4 bases from V and 2 bases from J, leaving 9 bases between. The CDR3 protein is CASSRAGTYNSPLHF. CDR3 nucleotides: TGTGCCAGCAGCCGGGCGGGGACCTATAATTCACCCCTCCACTTT.

This sequence joins TRBV7-8 and TRBJ1-1; D is ambiguous. In germline, CDR1 is SGHVS, CDR2 FQNEAQ. The CDR3 is made up of 15 amino acids. The V end was cut by 2 bases, the J end by 0 bases, with 10 bases between. DNA of the CDR3: TGTGCCAGCAGCTTATGGGCCAGACTGAACACTGAAGCTTTCTTT. Residues: CASSLWARLNTEAFF.

The V call is TRBV7-2, the J call TRBJ2-7, with a tentative D call TRBD1 (5 bases). The V end lost 2 bases, the J end lost 6 bases, and 11 bases lay between the germline ends. The CDR3 consists of 13 residues. Germline V lookup: CDR1 SGHTA, CDR2 FQGNSA. CDR3 in amino acids: CASSLLRGTEQYF. CDR3 DNA sequence: TGTGCCAGCAGCTTACTAAGGGGTACCGAGCAGTACTTC.

The chain carries TRBV25-1 and TRBJ2-7; D is perhaps TRBD1 (6 bases). Looked up from germline, CDR1 is MGHDK and CDR2 is SYGVNS. V was shortened by 3 bases and J by 1 base, with 13 bases between the two germline ends. This CDR3 is 15 amino acids long. CDR3 DNA: TGTGCCAGCAGTGACGCAGGGCAGGGGTCCTACGAGCAGTACTTC. Amino acid sequence: CASSDAGQGSYEQYF.

The CDR3: CSVEEENPYEQYF. The CDR3 DNA follows: TGCAGCGTTGAGGAGGAAAACCCCTACGAGCAGTACTTC. The chain uses TRBV29-1 and TRBJ2-7; D perhaps matches TRBD2 (5 bases). CDR1 and CDR2 (germline): SQVTM, ANQGSEA. The CDR3 covers 13 residues. V was cut by 3 bases and J by 2 bases, with 11 bases left in between.

The rearrangement uses TRBV25-1 and TRBJ2-1; tentatively, D is TRBD2 (5 bases). V lost 2 bases and J lost 11, with 22 bases in between. The CDR3 is made up of 16 amino acids. Germline values: CDR1 MGHDK, CDR2 SYGVNS. CDR3 nucleotide sequence: TGTGCCAGCAGTGAACAGCGGAGGCTAAACCTAGGCAAGCAGTTCTTC. Translated, it gives CASSEQRRLNLGKQFF. The full variable domain, with the rest looked up from reference TRBV25-1 and TRBJ2-1, is EADIYQTPRYLVIGTGKKITLECSQTMGHDKMYWYQQDPGMELHLIHYSYGVNSTEKGDLSSESTVSRIRTEHFPLTLESARPSHTSQYLCASSEQRRLNLGKQFFGPGTRLTVL.

CDR3: CASSPSAGRYTGELFF. The CDR3 region has the DNA TGCGCCAGCAGCCCCTCAGCAGGGAGGTACACCGGGGAGCTGTTTTTT. The chain recombines TRBV5-1 with TRBJ2-2; a weak D match, TRBD2 (6 bases). The CDR3 is made up of 16 amino acids. V lost 4 bases and J 3 bases, leaving 16 bases between the germline ends. Per the germline V gene, CDR1 is SGHRS and CDR2 is YFSETQ.

The chain employs TRBV7-2 and TRBJ1-4; maybe TRBD1 (5 bases). Germline V CDR1 and CDR2: SGHTA, FQGNSA. With 2 bases removed from V and 8 bases from J, the gap between germline ends came to 15 bases. The CDR3 loop spans 15 amino acids. The chain's CDR3 is CASSLFGRDWEKLFF. CDR3 coding DNA: TGTGCCAGCAGCTTATTTGGGAGGGACTGGGAAAAACTGTTTTTT.

The chain is built from TRBV4-3 and TRBJ1-6, with D hard to call. The CDR3 length is 15 residues. Trimming left V 2 bases short and J 5 bases short, with 10 bases between. Germline CDR1 LGHNA, CDR2 YSLEER. CDR3 in DNA: TGCGCCAGCAGCCAACAGACTGACCATAATTCACCCCTCCACTTT. Residues: CASSQQTDHNSPLHF.

The chain joins TRBV18 to TRBJ1-6, with 9 bases matching TRBD1. The CDR3 is 15 amino acids. V dropped 0 bases and J dropped 9; count of bases not matched to a gene: 3. In germline, CDR1 is KGHSH, CDR2 LQKENI. This CDR3 is CASSPPTGGTSPLHF. The CDR3 DNA reads TGTGCCAGCTCACCACCGACAGGGGGGACTTCACCCCTCCACTTT.

The chain joins TRBV2 to TRBJ1-5, with unresolved D. Germline loops: CDR1 SNHLY, CDR2 FYNNEI. The ends were cut back, 7 bases at V and 3 bases at J, with 10 bases in the middle. The CDR3 runs to 13 residues. CDR3 amino acids: CASKRINNQPQHF. In nucleotides, the CDR3 is TGTGCCAGCAAGAGAATTAACAATCAGCCCCAGCATTTT.

This clone was observed a handful of times. J is TRBJ2-7 and V is TRBV7-8; the match to TRBD2 covers 8 bases. Germline V lookup: CDR1 SGHVS, CDR2 FQNEAQ. This CDR3 region has 15 residues. The trim removed 0 bases at V and 3 bases at J, leaving 4 bases unmatched. The CDR3 DNA is TGTGCCAGCAGCTTAGCGGTCCGGGGGGGCTACGAGCAGTACTTC. Translation gives CASSLAVRGGYEQYF. The full variable domain, in which reference TRBV7-8 and TRBJ2-7 provide the parts outside the CDR3, is GAGVSQSPRYKVAKRGQDVALRCDPISGHVSLFWYQQALGQGPEFLTYFQNEAQLDKSGLPSDRFFAERPEGSVSTLKIQRTQQEDSAVYLCASSLAVRGGYEQYFGPGTRLTVT.